This T cell receptor beta chain emerged from a study of CD8 T cells in acute hepatitis C reinfection (dated by TCRdb to 2020 to 2023). Study-wide context: The TCRbeta repertoire of CD8+ T cells specific for the HCV NS3-1073 epitope was profiled during acute infection and after viral clearance. Several spontaneous resolvers provided paired acute and follow-up samples. What the study reported, not specific to this receptor: NS3-1073 specific repertoires were highly diverse, with no significant diversity differences between acute resolver, follow-up resolver and acute chronic samples. No follow-up repertoires were available for chronically infected subjects, since NS3-1073 specific cells were too rare to be sorted. TRBV04 and TRBV06 gene families were preferentially used in all groups, and this usage was not explained by overrepresentation in the naive pool. Because bulk sequencing covered only the TCRbeta chain, the alphabeta pairing of the public clonotypes could not be determined. CDR3 sequences shared with other epitopes were rare, and differing sequencing approaches may have limited exact matching. Roughly 13 public clonotypes were identified irrespective of outcome, and one of the public clonotypes used V04-02/J02-02.

To note about this clone: It has no known antigen specificity. No much larger clone is present one base from it, and per-base qualities are unavailable.

Interpreted using the paper, the time point label stands for: naive CD8 control sorted from an acute-time-point sample. Enrolled in the Montreal Hepatitis C Cohort (HEPCO) in Canada, the donors were people who inject drugs, and these donors were followed every 3 months. Acute primary HCV infection was defined by a positive HCV RNA or antibody test following a negative test within the previous 24 weeks. CD3, CD8 and CD45RO antibodies were used for surface staining, and dead cells were excluded with an aqua fixable dye. The cohort also had about 6 subjects who developed chronic infection, defined as being HCV RNA positive at 24 weeks. Negative selection by means of the MACS CD8+ T cell Isolation Kit yielded CD8+ T cells from peripheral blood mononuclear cells recovered from cryopreservation by thawing. A BD FACSAria II cell sorter was used for cell sorting. From a lookup of the germline V gene (reference sequence), CDR1 and CDR2 are SGHNT and YYREEE. Unmatched junction bases come to 1, with V trimmed by 0 bases and J by 7 bases. Measured from the cysteine to the phenylalanine, the CDR3 is 14 residues long. CDR3 DNA is the only sequence kept; it has 42 bases, read in frame from the first base.

Genomic DNA was extracted from FACS-sorted cells, and TCRbeta chain sequencing was performed through the commercial immunoSEQ service. For the original study's pipeline: ImmunoSEQ Analyzer software v3.0 and R v3.5.1 were used to analyze the repertoire data. Only productive rearrangements were analyzed, as sequences containing stop codons or out-of-frame rearrangements were removed. The sequencing provider supplied the Simpson diversity, Shannon entropy, CDR3 length and nucleotide addition metrics. Based on frequency, clonotypes were placed into dominant, sub-dominant, low or lowest abundance groups, and clonotypes under 0.1% were left out of most analyses. A CDR3 amino acid clonotype was designated public if detected in at least two subjects at a cumulative frequency of at least 0.5%. Sourced from immuneACCESS, this table was stored by TCRdb with only in-frame sequences that have V and J called. A share of the clones is absent; for the studies checked, an unresolved V gene accounts for under half, and the remainder has no known explanation. V and J calls and clone size are those listed in that table; D and trimming were worked out from the DNA. This sample is represented by about 38,000 clones; around nine tenths of them were singletons. In total, the top ten clones hold more than 0.4% of the sample.

Sequences were obtained from naive CD8+ T cells from PBMCs. According to the study, the label for this sample's cell subset or site signals: sorted total naive CD45RO-negative CD8+ T cells. The clonotype was recovered from a man aged 30-40 years with chronic hepatitis C. The chain is encoded by TRBV5-4 joined to TRBJ2-1, and 10 junction bases match TRBD2. The nucleotides are TGTGCCAGCAGCTTGGATAGCGGGGGGAATGAGCAGTTCTTC. This gives the protein CASSLDSGGNEQFF.